The T cell receptor beta chain described here comes from a study of PD-1 blockade in mismatch repair-deficient tumors. By share, this clone counts as medium-sized. Assay: immunoSEQ multiplex PCR; the TCRdb copy retains only in-frame clones and omits some. The sample yields tens of thousands of clones, about 80% seen once. The sequences come from peripheral blood, collected 4 weeks after starting pembrolizumab. This clonotype was sampled from an adult with mismatch repair-deficient cancer.

In nucleotides, the CDR3 is TGTGCCAGCAGTTCCAGGAGAGCTTTCTTT. It is translated as CASSSRRAFF. The V and J genes are TRBV27 and TRBJ1-1; D uncertain. Trimming took 4 bases from V and 10 from J, leaving 7 bases between them. The CDR3 covers 10 residues. CDR1 is MNHEY, CDR2 SMNVEV, per germline (reference sequence).